Following are 9 T cell receptor beta chains from one sample sequenced in a study of T cells in Graves' hyperthyroidism and ophthalmopathy. The source material, RNA transcripts, was used to amplify TCR beta CDR3 regions. TCR CDR3 regions were first amplified by RT-PCR with HTBI primers. TCRdb passed the multiplex PCR reads through MiXCR, listing each CDR3 protein once. Of roughly 290,000 distinct CDR3 sequences listed, about an eighth were seen once; the top ten hold about 8%. The source material was blood. The receptors shown here come from a woman between 25 and 40 years old with Graves' hyperthyroidism that later progressed to Graves' ophthalmopathy.

This clonotype was counted ten times or more. This CDR3 reads CATETGNNSPLHF. CDR3 DNA sequence: TGTGCCACCGAGACGGGAAATAATTCACCCCTCCACTTT. This sequence joins TRBV7-2 and TRBJ1-6; D remains unclear. V was trimmed by 10 bases and J by 5 bases, leaving 12 bases between them. This CDR3 spans 13 amino acids. From germline, CDR1 is SGHTA and CDR2 FQGNSA. Filled out from reference TRBV7-2 and TRBJ1-6, the complete variable domain reads GAGVSQSPSNKVTEKGKDVELRCDPISGHTALYWYRQSLGQGLEFLIYFQGNSAPDKSGLPSDRFSAERTGGSVSTLTIQRTQQEDSAVYLCATETGNNSPLHFGNGTRLTVT.

The sample holds many counts of this clonotype. The chain is built from TRBV20-1 and TRBJ1-2; 8 nucleotides match TRBD1. CDR3 length equals 14 residues. Germline V gene sequence: CDR1 DFQATT, CDR2 SNEGSKA (reference sequence). The trim removed 6 bases at V and 1 base at J, leaving 7 bases unmatched. This CDR3 is CSASGTGSNYGYTF. The CDR3 DNA reads TGCAGTGCCAGCGGGACAGGTAGTAACTATGGCTACACCTTC.

This clonotype showed up many times. The CDR3 DNA is TGTGCCAGCTCACCACCGGTTATAGCGGGGAGCACAGATACGCAGTATTTT. Its translation: CASSPPVIAGSTDTQYF. The chain uses TRBV18 and TRBJ2-3; 8 bases line up with TRBD2. Per germline, CDR1 KGHSH and CDR2 LQKENI. This CDR3 is 17 amino acids long. The J segment lost 0 bases and the V segment lost 0 bases, leaving 5 bases of the junction unmatched.

This clonotype showed up just once. The CDR3 here is CAWSVGGQKPQGAWNQPQHF. In DNA form, the CDR3 reads TGTGCCTGGAGTGTTGGGGGCCAGAAACCCCAGGGGGCTTGGAATCAGCCCCAGCATTTT. V gene TRBV30 combines with J gene TRBJ1-5; 8 nucleotides align to TRBD1. The germline V gene has CDR1 GTSNPN and CDR2 SVGIG (reference sequence). This CDR3 is built from 20 residues. V dropped 0 bases and J dropped 4; count of bases not matched to a gene: 20.

This clonotype has a count of ten or more. The chain combines TRBV7-2 with TRBJ2-1, with 10 bases that match TRBD2. Germline V gives CDR1 SGHTA, CDR2 FQGNSA. The CDR3 is 15 amino acids. The V segment lost 4 bases and the J segment 6 bases; nucleotides outside the gene matches: 6. For the CDR3, the DNA is TGTGCCAGCAGCTGGACTAGCGGATTGGCCAATGAGCAGTTCTTC. Translated: CASSWTSGLANEQFF.

This clonotype came up many times. The chain is built from TRBV28 and TRBJ2-1, with D maybe TRBD2 (5 bases). Germline-derived CDR1 and CDR2 are MDHEN and SYDVKM. CDR3 size: 16 residues. V was pared by 5 bases and J by 7 bases, with 21 bases between. This chain's CDR3 is CASSRPDEESGNEQFF. The CDR3 DNA is TGTGCCAGCAGTAGACCCGACGAGGAATCGGGGAATGAGCAGTTCTTC.

Notes on this clonotype: This may stem from a read error, because a much larger clone lies one nucleotide away. The conserved closing phenylalanine or tryptophan is absent in this CDR3, likely reflecting a read error. The chain combines TRBV27 with TRBJ1-6; a weak D match, TRBD1 (6 bases). CDR1 and CDR2 from the germline V gene are MNHEY and SMNVEV (reference sequence). The CDR3 loop spans 17 amino acids. Trimming left V 4 bases short and J 2 bases short, with 15 bases between. CDR3: CASSSGALSPYNSPLHS. The CDR3 nucleotides are TGTGCCAGCAGTTCAGGGGCCCTCAGCCCCTATAATTCACCCCTCCACTCT.

This chain connects TRBV6-1 to TRBJ1-5; 7 nucleotides agree with TRBD1. The CDR3 is made up of 14 amino acids. CDR1 and CDR2 (germline): MNHNS, SASEGT. J lost 5 bases, V lost 4 bases, and 5 bases had no gene match. CDR3 bases: TGTGCCAGCAGTGGCGACAGGGACCATCAGCCCCAGCATTTT. Its protein is CASSGDRDHQPQHF.

This clonotype was recorded at least ten times. J is TRBJ1-5 and V is TRBV5-8, with D possibly being TRBD1 (5 bases). Germline V CDR1 and CDR2: SGHTS, YDEGEE. With 3 bases removed from V and 2 bases from J, the gap between germline ends came to 12 bases. The CDR3 contains 15 residues. CDR3 DNA: TGTGCCAGCAGCTCTTGGGTGGGGGGCAATCAGCCCCAGCATTTT. Protein product: CASSSWVGGNQPQHF.